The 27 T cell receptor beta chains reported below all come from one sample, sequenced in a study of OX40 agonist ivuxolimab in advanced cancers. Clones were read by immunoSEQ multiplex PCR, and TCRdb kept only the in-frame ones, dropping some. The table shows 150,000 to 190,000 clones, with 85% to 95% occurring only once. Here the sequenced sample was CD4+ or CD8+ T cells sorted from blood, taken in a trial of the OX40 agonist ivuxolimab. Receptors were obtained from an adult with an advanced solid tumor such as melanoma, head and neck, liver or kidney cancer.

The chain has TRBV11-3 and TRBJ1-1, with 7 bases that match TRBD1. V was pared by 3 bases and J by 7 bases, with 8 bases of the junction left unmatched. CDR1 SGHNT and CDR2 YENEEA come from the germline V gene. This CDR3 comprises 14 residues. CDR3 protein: CASSLTGKDREAFF. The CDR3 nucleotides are TGTGCCAGCAGCTTGACAGGGAAAGACCGTGAAGCTTTCTTT.

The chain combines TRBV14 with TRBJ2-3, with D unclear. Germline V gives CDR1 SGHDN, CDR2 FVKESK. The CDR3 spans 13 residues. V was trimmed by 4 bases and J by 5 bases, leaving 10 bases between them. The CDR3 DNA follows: TGTGCCAGCAGCCGACAAGTGGAAGATACGCAGTATTTT. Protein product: CASSRQVEDTQYF.

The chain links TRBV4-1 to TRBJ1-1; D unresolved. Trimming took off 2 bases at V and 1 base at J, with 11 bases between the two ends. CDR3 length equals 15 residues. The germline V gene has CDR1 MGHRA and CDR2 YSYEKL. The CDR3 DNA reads TGCGCCAGCAGCCAACCGCGGACGGAGAACACTGAAGCTTTCTTT. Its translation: CASSQPRTENTEAFF.

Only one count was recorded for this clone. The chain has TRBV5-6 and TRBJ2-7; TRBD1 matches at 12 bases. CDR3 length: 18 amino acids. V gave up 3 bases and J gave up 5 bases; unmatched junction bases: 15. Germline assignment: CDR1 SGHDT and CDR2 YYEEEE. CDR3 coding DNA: TGTGCCAGCAGCTCAACTACGACCGGGACAGGGGGCGTCCACGAGCAGTACTTC. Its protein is CASSSTTTGTGGVHEQYF.

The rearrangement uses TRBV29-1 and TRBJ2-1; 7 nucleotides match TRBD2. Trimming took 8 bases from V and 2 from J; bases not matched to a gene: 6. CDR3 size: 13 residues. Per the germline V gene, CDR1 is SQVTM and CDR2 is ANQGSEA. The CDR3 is CSSTGTTYNEQFF. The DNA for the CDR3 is TGCAGCTCAACCGGGACTACCTACAATGAGCAGTTCTTC.

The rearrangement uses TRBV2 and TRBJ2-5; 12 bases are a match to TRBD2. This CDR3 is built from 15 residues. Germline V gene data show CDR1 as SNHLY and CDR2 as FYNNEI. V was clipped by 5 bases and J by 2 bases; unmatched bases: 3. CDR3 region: CASSRGLAGQETQYF. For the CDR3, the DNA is TGTGCCAGCAGTCGAGGACTAGCGGGACAAGAGACCCAGTACTTC.

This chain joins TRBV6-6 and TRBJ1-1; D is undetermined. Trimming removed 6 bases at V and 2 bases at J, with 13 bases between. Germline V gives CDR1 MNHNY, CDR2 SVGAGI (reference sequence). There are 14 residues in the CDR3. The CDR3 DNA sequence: TGTGCCAGCAGCCTTCTAGGCGCCAACACTGAAGCTTTCTTT. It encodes CASSLLGANTEAFF.

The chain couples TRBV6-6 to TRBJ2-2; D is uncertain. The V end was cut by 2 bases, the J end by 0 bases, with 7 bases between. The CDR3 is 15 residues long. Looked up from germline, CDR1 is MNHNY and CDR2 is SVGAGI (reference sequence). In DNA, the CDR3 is TGTGCCAGCAGTTACGGGATAACGAACACCGGGGAGCTGTTTTTT. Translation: CASSYGITNTGELFF.

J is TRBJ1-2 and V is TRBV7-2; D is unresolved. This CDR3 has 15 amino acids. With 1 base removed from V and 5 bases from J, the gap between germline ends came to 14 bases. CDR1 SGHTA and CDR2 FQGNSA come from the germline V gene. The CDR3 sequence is CASSLGIIVKYGYTF. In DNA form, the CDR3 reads TGTGCCAGCAGCTTAGGAATCATAGTGAAGTATGGCTACACCTTC.

The CDR3 DNA is TGTGCCAGCAGCCCAATAGTAGGGGACCTTTACAATGAGCAGTTCTTC. It specifies CASSPIVGDLYNEQFF. The chain links TRBV7-9 to TRBJ2-1; either TRBD1 or TRBD2 may supply D (5 bases each). Germline V CDR1 and CDR2: SEHNR, FQNEAQ (reference sequence). CDR3 length: 16 residues. Trimming removed 5 bases at V and 4 bases at J, with 18 bases between.

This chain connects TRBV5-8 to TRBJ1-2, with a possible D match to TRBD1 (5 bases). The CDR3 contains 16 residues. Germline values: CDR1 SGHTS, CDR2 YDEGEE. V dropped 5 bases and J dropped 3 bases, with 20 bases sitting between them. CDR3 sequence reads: CASSRRWDSRDYGYTF. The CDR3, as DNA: TGTGCCAGCAGTCGGAGGTGGGACTCCCGGGACTATGGCTACACCTTC.

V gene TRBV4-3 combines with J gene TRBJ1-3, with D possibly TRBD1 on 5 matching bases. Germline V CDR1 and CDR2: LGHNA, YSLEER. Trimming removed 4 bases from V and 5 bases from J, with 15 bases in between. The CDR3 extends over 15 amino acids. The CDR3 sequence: CASSPTGTGRNTIYF. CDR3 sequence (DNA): TGCGCCAGCAGCCCAACCGGGACTGGGAGAAACACCATATATTTT.

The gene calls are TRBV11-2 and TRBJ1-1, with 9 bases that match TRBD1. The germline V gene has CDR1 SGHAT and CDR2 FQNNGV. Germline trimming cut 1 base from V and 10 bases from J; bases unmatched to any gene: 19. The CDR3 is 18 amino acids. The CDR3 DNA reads TGTGCCAGCAGCTTAGCGGCAAAGGGGACAGGGCTATCTGGGTCAGCTTTCTTT. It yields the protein CASSLAAKGTGLSGSAFF.

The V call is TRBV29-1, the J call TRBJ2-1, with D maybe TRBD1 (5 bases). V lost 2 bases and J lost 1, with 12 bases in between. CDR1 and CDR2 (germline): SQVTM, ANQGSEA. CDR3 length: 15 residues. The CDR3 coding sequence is TGCAGCGTTGAACTTCGGGCAGGGTCCTACAATGAGCAGTTCTTC. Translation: CSVELRAGSYNEQFF.

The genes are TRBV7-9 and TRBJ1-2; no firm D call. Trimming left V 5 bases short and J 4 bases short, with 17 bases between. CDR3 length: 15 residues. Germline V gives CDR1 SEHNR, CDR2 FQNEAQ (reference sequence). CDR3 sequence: CASSLTTPTAYGYTF. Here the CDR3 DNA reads TGTGCCAGCAGCCTCACTACCCCAACCGCCTATGGCTACACCTTC. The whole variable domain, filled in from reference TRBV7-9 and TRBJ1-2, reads DTGVSQNPRHKITKRGQNVTFRCDPISEHNRLYWYRQTLGQGPEFLTYFQNEAQLEKSRLLSDRFSAERPKGSFSTLEIQRTEQGDSAMYLCASSLTTPTAYGYTFGSGTRLTVV.

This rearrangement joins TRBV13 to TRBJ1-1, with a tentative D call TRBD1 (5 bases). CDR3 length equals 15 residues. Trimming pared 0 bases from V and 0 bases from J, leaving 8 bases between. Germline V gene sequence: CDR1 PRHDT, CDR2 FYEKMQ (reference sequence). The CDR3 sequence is CASSLGQGMNTEAFF. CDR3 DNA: TGTGCCAGCAGCTTAGGCCAGGGAATGAACACTGAAGCTTTCTTT.

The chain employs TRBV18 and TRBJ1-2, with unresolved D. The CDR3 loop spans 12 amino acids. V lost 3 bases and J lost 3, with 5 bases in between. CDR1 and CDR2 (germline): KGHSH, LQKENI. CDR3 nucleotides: TGTGCCAGCTCACCGAGCTACTATGGCTACACCTTC. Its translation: CASSPSYYGYTF. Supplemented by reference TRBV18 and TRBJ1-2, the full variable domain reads NAGVMQNPRHLVRRRGQEARLRCSPMKGHSHVYWYRQLPEEGLKFMVYLQKENIIDESGMPKERFSAEFPKEGPSILRIQQVVRGDSAAYFCASSPSYYGYTFGSGTRLTVV.

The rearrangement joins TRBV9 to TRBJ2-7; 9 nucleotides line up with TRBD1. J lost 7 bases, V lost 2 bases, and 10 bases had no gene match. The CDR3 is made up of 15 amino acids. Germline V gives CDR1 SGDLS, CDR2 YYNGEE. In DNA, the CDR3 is TGTGCCAGCAGCGTTACCGGGACAGGGAACGTAGAGCAGTACTTC. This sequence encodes CASSVTGTGNVEQYF. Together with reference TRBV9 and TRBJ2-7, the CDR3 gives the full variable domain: DSGVTQTPKHLITATGQRVTLRCSPRSGDLSVYWYQQSLDQGLQFLIQYYNGEERAKGNILERFSAQQFPDLHSELNLSSLELGDSALYFCASSVTGTGNVEQYFGPGTRLTVT.

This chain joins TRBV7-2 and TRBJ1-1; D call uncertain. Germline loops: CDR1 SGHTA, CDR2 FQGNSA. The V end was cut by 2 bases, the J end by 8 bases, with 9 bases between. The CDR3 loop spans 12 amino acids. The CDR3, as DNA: TGTGCCAGCAGCTTACGCGGTTTGGAAGCTTTCTTT. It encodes CASSLRGLEAFF.

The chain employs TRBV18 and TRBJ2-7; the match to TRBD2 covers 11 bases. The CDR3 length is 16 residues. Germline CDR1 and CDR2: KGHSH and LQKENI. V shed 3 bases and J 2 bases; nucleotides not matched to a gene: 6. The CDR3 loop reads CASSPPYSGGAYEQYF. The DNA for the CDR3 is TGTGCCAGCTCACCCCCTTATAGCGGGGGGGCCTACGAGCAGTACTTC.

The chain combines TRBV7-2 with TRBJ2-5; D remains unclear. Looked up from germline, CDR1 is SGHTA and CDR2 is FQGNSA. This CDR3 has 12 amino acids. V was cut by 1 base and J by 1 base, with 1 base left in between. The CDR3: CASSLVQETQYF. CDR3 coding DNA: TGTGCCAGCAGCTTAGTCCAAGAGACCCAGTACTTC. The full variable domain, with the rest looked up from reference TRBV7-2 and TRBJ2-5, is GAGVSQSPSNKVTEKGKDVELRCDPISGHTALYWYRQSLGQGLEFLIYFQGNSAPDKSGLPSDRFSAERTGGSVSTLTIQRTQQEDSAVYLCASSLVQETQYFGPGTRLLVL.

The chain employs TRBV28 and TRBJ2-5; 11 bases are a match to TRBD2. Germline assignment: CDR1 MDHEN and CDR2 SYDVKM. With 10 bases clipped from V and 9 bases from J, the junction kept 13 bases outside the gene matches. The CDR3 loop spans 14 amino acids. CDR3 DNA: TGTGCCACGAGACTAGCGGGAACCGCCGGGTCCCAGTACTTC. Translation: CATRLAGTAGSQYF.

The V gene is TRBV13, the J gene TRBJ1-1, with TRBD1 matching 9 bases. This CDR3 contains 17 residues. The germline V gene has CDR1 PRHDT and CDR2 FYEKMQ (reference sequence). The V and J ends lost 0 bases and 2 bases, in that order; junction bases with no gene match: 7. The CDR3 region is CASSLGQGAVGNTEAFF. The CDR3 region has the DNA TGTGCCAGCAGCTTAGGACAGGGGGCAGTCGGCAACACTGAAGCTTTCTTT.

The CDR3 is CASSTRQGYGYTF. DNA for the CDR3: TGTGCCAGCAGCACTAGACAGGGTTATGGCTACACCTTC. This rearrangement joins TRBV9 to TRBJ1-2, with 7 bases matching TRBD1. The germline gives CDR1 SGDLS, CDR2 YYNGEE. The CDR3 covers 13 residues. V lost 4 bases, J lost 5 bases, and 5 bases stayed unmatched.

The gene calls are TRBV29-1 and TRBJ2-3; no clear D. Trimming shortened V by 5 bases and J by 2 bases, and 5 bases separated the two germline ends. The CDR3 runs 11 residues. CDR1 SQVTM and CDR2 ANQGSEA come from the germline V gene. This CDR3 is CSVQVTDTQYF. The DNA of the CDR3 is TGCAGCGTTCAGGTCACAGATACGCAGTATTTT.

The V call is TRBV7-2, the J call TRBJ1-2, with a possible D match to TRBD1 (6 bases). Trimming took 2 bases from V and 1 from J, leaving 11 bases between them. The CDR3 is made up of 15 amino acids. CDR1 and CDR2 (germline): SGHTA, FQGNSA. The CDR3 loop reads CASSLTSQGNYGYTF. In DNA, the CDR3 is TGTGCCAGCAGCTTAACCTCACAGGGTAACTATGGCTACACCTTC. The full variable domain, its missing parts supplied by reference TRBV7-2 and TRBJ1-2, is GAGVSQSPSNKVTEKGKDVELRCDPISGHTALYWYRQSLGQGLEFLIYFQGNSAPDKSGLPSDRFSAERTGGSVSTLTIQRTQQEDSAVYLCASSLTSQGNYGYTFGSGTRLTVV.

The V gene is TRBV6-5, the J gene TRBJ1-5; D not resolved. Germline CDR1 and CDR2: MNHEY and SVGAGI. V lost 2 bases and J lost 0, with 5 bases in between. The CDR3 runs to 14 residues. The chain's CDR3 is CASSYRYSNQPQHF. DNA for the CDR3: TGTGCCAGCAGTTACAGGTATAGCAATCAGCCCCAGCATTTT.